This TCR beta chain was identified in a study of resident and recirculating memory T cells in vitiligo. The assay was immunoSEQ multiplex PCR, and TCRdb's table has in-frame clones only and misses some. This table holds 70,000 to 85,000 clones, 90% to 95% found once. In regard to this clone: Its matching antigen is unknown.

This CDR3 is 16 amino acids long. With 1 base clipped from V and 6 bases from J, the junction kept 8 bases outside the gene matches. CDR1 is LGHNA and CDR2 is YSLEER in the germline V gene. Study outcomes and limitations: TCR sequences were not conserved across biopsy sites or patients.

The receptor's source is a male donor with vitiligo. Input material: blood. The rearrangement joins TRBV4-3 to TRBJ2-1; 8 bases map to TRBD1. CDR3 amino acids: CASSQVGQGAGNEQFF. Written as DNA, the CDR3 is TGCGCCAGCAGCCAAGTAGGCCAGGGGGCTGGCAATGAGCAGTTCTTC.